This TCR beta chain was sequenced for a study of beta chain features in type 1 diabetes. This clone was counted a few times. Its cognate antigen is unknown. Findings and caveats of the study: Significant though moderate, a shortening of TCRB CDR3s appeared in all four CD4+ subsets of Type 1 diabetes patients. Since sequencing was performed on cDNA, cells with high TCR expression could be over-represented.

Expressed TCRB transcripts were sequenced after all isolated RNA was converted to cDNA. It was found that naive, central memory and regulatory T cell samples averaged about 3.57 million reads. Assay: immunoSEQ multiplex PCR; the TCRdb copy retains only in-frame clones and omits some. The sample lists a few hundred thousand clones; roughly 16% were seen once. Germline loops: CDR1 SNHLY, CDR2 FYNNEI. The V gene end was trimmed by 5 bases and the J gene end by 6 bases; junction bases not matched to a gene: 4. The CDR3 is 15 amino acids. This clonotype was sampled from a woman aged 18 to 35 in good health. The specimen was naive CD4+ T cells from blood. The rearrangement links TRBV2 to TRBJ2-1; 13 bases are shared with TRBD2. The chain's CDR3 is CASSLGLAGVNEQFF. CDR3 coding DNA: TGTGCCAGCAGTTTAGGACTAGCGGGAGTCAATGAGCAGTTCTTC. The whole variable domain, filled in from reference TRBV2 and TRBJ2-1, reads EPEVTQTPSHQVTQMGQEVILRCVPISNHLYFYWYRQILGQKVEFLVSFYNNEISEKSEIFDDQFSVERPDGSNFTLKIRSTKLEDSAMYFCASSLGLAGVNEQFFGPGTRLTVL.